The 8 T cell receptor beta chains presented below share a single source sample, sequenced in a study of post-analysis software for immune sequencing data. Study-wide results and limits: TRBV5-6, TRBV5-1 and TRBV20-1 were among roughly 5 TRBV segments more frequent in patients than controls.

Researchers reported that TCR beta cDNA libraries carried unique molecular identifiers. TCRdb re-derived calls from the PCR reads in MiXCR, one entry per CDR3 protein. The sample contains 250,000 to 300,000 distinct CDR3 sequences, 36% of which appear only once. Their specific antigens are unknown. The sample was blood. These receptors were collected from a girl aged 5 to 17 with multiple sclerosis.

This clonotype was recorded at least ten times. This sequence joins TRBV11-2 and TRBJ2-1; D might be TRBD2 (6 bases). There are 16 residues in the CDR3. The V and J ends lost 5 bases and 0 bases respectively, with 14 bases between them. Germline CDR1 and CDR2: SGHAT and FQNNGV. CDR3 residues: CASSPSSGVSYNEQFF. The CDR3 DNA sequence: TGTGCCAGCAGCCCTTCCTCGGGGGTCTCCTACAATGAGCAGTTCTTC.

The gene calls are TRBV20-1 and TRBJ2-7; 12 nucleotides align to TRBD2. The germline CDR1 and CDR2 sequences are DFQATT and SNEGSKA (reference sequence). Trimming took 6 bases from V and 2 from J; bases not matched to a gene: 2. CDR3 size: 13 residues. The CDR3 region has the DNA TGCAGTGCGAGGACTAGCGGGACCTACGAGCAGTACTTC. Its translation: CSARTSGTYEQYF.

This chain connects TRBV4-1 to TRBJ1-4; tentative D call: TRBD1 (5 bases). This CDR3 has 16 residues. Trimming cost V 0 bases and J 2 bases, with 10 bases left between them. CDR1 and CDR2 (germline): MGHRA, YSYEKL. The CDR3 coding sequence is TGCGCCAGCAGCCAAGATTGGGGGAGGACTAATGAAAAACTGTTTTTT. This encodes CASSQDWGRTNEKLFF.

As concerns this clonotype: Being one base from a much bigger clone, this may be a read error. The chain is built from TRBV5-1 and TRBJ1-1, with 9 bases identical to TRBD1. Trimming took 0 bases from V and 4 from J; bases not matched to a gene: 7. Per germline, CDR1 SGHRS and CDR2 YFSETQ. CDR3 length equals 16 residues. CDR3 protein: CASSLARDRVATEAFF. For the CDR3, the DNA is TGCGCCAGCAGCTTGGCCCGGGACAGGGTCGCCACTGAAGCTTTCTTT.

This clonotype was seen a few times. This chain uses TRBV12-3 or TRBV12-4 with TRBJ2-7; D ambiguous. The length of the CDR3 is 13 residues. Trimming cost V 6 bases and J 0 bases, with 9 bases left between them. The CDR3 is CASSPDGSYEQYF. The CDR3 DNA reads as TGTGCCAGCAGCCCCGACGGCTCCTACGAGCAGTACTTC.

This clonotype was recorded many times. The J gene is TRBJ2-5, the V gene TRBV10-3; 9 positions match TRBD1. Per the germline V gene, CDR1 is ENHRY and CDR2 is SYGVKD. This CDR3 has 13 residues. V gave up 7 bases and J gave up 5 bases; unmatched junction bases: 5. CDR3 residues: CAIMGQGAETQYF. CDR3 DNA sequence: TGTGCCATCATGGGACAGGGTGCGGAGACCCAGTACTTC.

The rearrangement joins TRBV19 to TRBJ2-1; D may be TRBD2 (5 bases). Per germline, CDR1 LNHDA and CDR2 SQIVND (reference sequence). The CDR3 spans 17 residues. Trimming stripped 0 bases from V and 1 base from J, with 13 bases between. CDR3 coding DNA: TGTGCCAGTAGTATAGATTTTTGGACTGGGTCCTACAATGAGCAGTTCTTC. Protein product: CASSIDFWTGSYNEQFF.

This clonotype was seen a few times. J is TRBJ1-1 and V is TRBV10-3, with unresolved D. The CDR3 consists of 12 residues. CDR1 ENHRY and CDR2 SYGVKD come from the germline V gene. V was pared by 5 bases and J by 8 bases, with 12 bases between. The CDR3 here is CAISPGLKEAFF. The CDR3 bases are TGTGCCATCAGTCCGGGCTTAAAAGAAGCTTTCTTT.